The rows below give T cell receptor beta chains drawn from one sample of a study of human T cells and chemical hapten exposure. TCRdb re-called the RACE reads with MiXCR, one entry per CDR3 protein. The sample has about 74,000 distinct CDR3 sequences, about 15% seen once. Specimen: whole blood, collected in connection with sensitization to the hapten diphenylcyclopropenone (DPC). These receptors originate from a woman between 45 and 60 years old with alopecia areata. Some clones in this sample may be carry-over from other donors' samples. The CDR3 runs from the conserved cysteine through the conserved F or W. A D gene is named only where the DNA matches it firmly. Clone sizes are given selectively: once, few, many, or a class where the clone is expanded.

many	TRBJ2-1	TRBV7-9	TRBD2	CASSATFAGELGNEQFF	TGTGCCAGCAGCGCCACCTTTGCGGGAGAACTCGGCAATGAGCAGTTCTTC
-	TRBJ2-5	TRBV29-1	TRBD2	CSAPTSGVQETQYF	TGCAGCGCACCGACTAGCGGGGTACAAGAGACCCAGTACTTC
few	TRBJ1-6	TRBV30	-	CAWRVTYINSPLHF	TGTGCCTGGAGGGTTACCTACATCAATTCACCCCTCCACTTT
-	TRBJ2-7	TRBV7-9	TRBD1	CASSLLRQGVNEQYF	TGTGCCAGCAGCTTATTGAGACAGGGGGTCAACGAGCAGTACTTC
few	TRBJ2-7	TRBV12-3/TRBV12-4	-	CASTPGRRSYEQYF	TGTGCCAGCACCCCGGGAAGACGCTCCTACGAGCAGTACTTC
few	TRBJ2-5	TRBV11-2	-	CASSPAWGVGKETQYF	TGTGCCAGCAGCCCAGCGTGGGGGGTGGGCAAAGAGACCCAGTACTTC
few	TRBJ2-1	TRBV6-5	-	CASSPLNASPGRVF	TGTGCCAGCAGTCCCCTTAACGCTAGTCCCGGTAGGGTCTTC
many	TRBJ1-1	TRBV3-1	-	CASSQVSATEAFF	TGTGCCAGCAGCCAAGTATCGGCGACTGAAGCTTTCTTT
-	TRBJ2-7	TRBV5-1	-	CASSFRDKAYEQYF	TGCGCCAGCAGCTTCCGGGACAAAGCCTACGAGCAGTACTTC
-	TRBJ1-2	TRBV7-2	-	CASSSPNTRYTF	TGTGCCAGCAGCTCTCCCAACACACGCTACACCTTC
-	TRBJ2-3	TRBV10-2	TRBD1	CASSHRGPSDTQYF	TGCGCCAGCAGCCACAGGGGGCCGTCAGATACGCAGTATTTT
few	TRBJ2-2	TRBV2	-	CASCLVANTGELFF	TGTGCCAGCTGTCTAGTCGCGAACACCGGGGAGCTGTTTTTT
-	TRBJ2-1	TRBV20-1	-	CSARASGGQKFNEQFF	TGCAGTGCTAGAGCCTCTGGGGGGCAAAAATTCAATGAGCAGTTCTTC
few	TRBJ2-7	TRBV3-1	TRBD1	CASSRYSYGQGGNEQYF	TGTGCCAGCAGCCGCTATTCGTATGGACAGGGGGGGAACGAGCAGTACTTC
-	TRBJ2-7	TRBV4-2	TRBD1	CASSREGTANYEQYF	TGTGCCAGCAGCAGAGAGGGGACAGCTAACTACGAGCAGTACTTC
few	TRBJ2-1	TRBV11-3	-	CASSSRTGANEQFF	TGTGCCAGCAGCTCCCGGACTGGGGCTAATGAGCAGTTCTTC
-	TRBJ2-5	TRBV12-3/TRBV12-4	TRBD1	CASRDGTAQETQYF	TGTGCCAGCAGGGACGGGACAGCCCAAGAGACCCAGTACTTC
-	TRBJ2-1	TRBV18	-	CASSRDGYNEQFF	TGTGCCAGCTCCCGGGACGGGTACAATGAGCAGTTCTTC
few	TRBJ2-7	TRBV7-8	TRBD2	CASSLTSGGSYEQYF	TGTGCCAGCAGCTTAACTAGCGGGGGCTCCTACGAGCAGTACTTC
few	TRBJ2-1	TRBV7-8	-	CASSAAGTYYSEQFF	TGTGCCAGCAGCGCCGCCGGGACCTACTACAGTGAGCAGTTCTTC
few	TRBJ2-3	TRBV7-2	TRBD2	CASSLGLAGASTDTQYF	TGTGCCAGCAGCTTAGGACTAGCGGGAGCTAGCACAGATACGCAGTATTTT
-	TRBJ1-5	TRBV20-1	-	CSASPPGYSNQPQHF	TGTAGTGCTAGCCCTCCGGGCTATAGCAATCAGCCCCAGCATTTT
many	TRBJ2-3	TRBV3-1	-	CASSRAGVKNTQYF	TGTGCCAGCAGCCGGGCAGGGGTGAAGAATACGCAGTATTTT
few	TRBJ1-1	TRBV4-1	TRBD1	CASSQVDRGNTEAFF	TGCGCCAGCAGCCAAGTTGACAGGGGGAACACTGAAGCTTTCTTT
many	TRBJ2-5	TRBV20-1	TRBD1	CSASPGQGTKETQYF	TGCAGTGCTAGTCCGGGACAGGGGACTAAAGAGACCCAGTACTTC
-	TRBJ2-7	TRBV5-5	TRBD2	CASSLGGTSVYEQYF	TGTGCCAGCAGCTTGGGAGGGACTAGCGTTTACGAGCAGTACTTC
-	TRBJ1-2	TRBV4-3	-	CASSQDSQAPNYGYTF	TGCGCCAGCAGCCAAGATAGCCAGGCGCCCAACTATGGCTACACCTTC
-	TRBJ1-6	TRBV20-1	-	CSASEQRSSYNSPLHF	TGCAGTGCTAGCGAACAGAGGAGCTCCTATAATTCACCCCTCCACTTT
few	TRBJ1-4	TRBV20-1	TRBD1	CSPNRGTNEKLFF	TGCAGTCCGAACAGGGGAACTAATGAAAAACTGTTTTTT
few	TRBJ1-3	TRBV7-2	-	CASSLSKGMLGRNTIYF	TGTGCCAGCAGCTTATCTAAAGGAATGTTGGGCAGAAACACCATATATTTT
few	TRBJ2-3	TRBV4-3	-	CASSQRFGRDTQYF	TGCGCCAGCAGCCAAAGGTTTGGCCGAGATACGCAGTATTTT
few	TRBJ1-2	TRBV6-5	-	CATRKVNYGYTF	TGTGCCACCCGAAAGGTGAACTATGGCTACACCTTC
-	TRBJ2-1	TRBV20-1	TRBD2	CSARDRGTSIYNEQFF	TGCAGTGCTAGAGATCGGGGGACTAGCATCTACAATGAGCAGTTCTTC
few	TRBJ2-4	TRBV28	-	CASSPIERTKNIQYF	TGTGCCAGCAGTCCCATCGAAAGGACAAAAAACATTCAGTACTTC
few	TRBJ2-5	TRBV19	-	CASSTTDRRQETQYF	TGTGCCAGTAGTACCACAGACAGACGCCAAGAGACCCAGTACTTC
many	TRBJ2-1	TRBV6-5	-	CASSYHPSSYNEQFF	TGTGCCAGCAGTTACCACCCGAGCTCCTACAATGAGCAGTTCTTC
few	TRBJ2-7	TRBV7-9	TRBD1	CASSLYRGDEQYF	TGTGCCAGCAGCTTATACAGGGGGGACGAGCAGTACTTC
few	TRBJ1-5	TRBV7-9	-	CASSGLSNQPQHF	TGTGCCAGCAGTGGACTTAGCAATCAGCCCCAGCATTTT
few	TRBJ1-6	TRBV27	TRBD1	CASTFAGTGSSYNSPLHF	TGTGCCAGCACCTTTGCCGGGACAGGGAGCTCCTATAATTCACCCCTCCACTTT
many	TRBJ1-2	TRBV27	-	CASSSRSVLNYGYTF	TGTGCCAGCAGTTCCCGTTCGGTTTTAAACTATGGCTACACCTTC
few	TRBJ2-3	TRBV7-9	-	CASSFLPDTQYF	TGTGCCAGCAGCTTTCTTCCAGATACGCAGTATTTT
many	TRBJ1-1	TRBV6-2/TRBV6-3	-	CASSWQGYTEAFF	TGTGCCAGCAGTTGGCAGGGGTACACTGAAGCTTTCTTT
-	TRBJ2-7	TRBV29-1	-	CSVGTLAYEQYF	TGCAGCGTTGGGACCCTCGCCTACGAGCAGTACTTC
-	TRBJ2-1	TRBV11-2	TRBD2	CASSGRNSGTYEQFF	TGTGCCAGCAGCGGGCGGAATAGCGGGACCTATGAGCAGTTCTTC
few	TRBJ2-1	TRBV9	-	CASSVVAGAQSYNEQFF	TGTGCCAGCAGCGTAGTAGCCGGGGCGCAGTCCTACAATGAGCAGTTCTTC